There are a few counts of the clone carrying this T cell receptor (beta chain). Its specificity is unknown. Amplification of TCR beta CDR3 regions used RNA as the template. The HTBI primer set was used in a first-round RT-PCR of the TCR CDR3. TCRdb re-analysed the multiplex PCR reads in MiXCR, keeping a single row per CDR3 protein. The table lists approximately 630,000 distinct CDR3 sequences, about 16% of them singletons. This sample is part of a study of T cells in Graves' hyperthyroidism and ophthalmopathy. Study-level background: Prior to any treatment, at the point of initial diagnosis, peripheral blood was collected. Points from the study as a whole: In validation, the model predicted ophthalmopathy. These predictions came a median roughly 6 months before onset.

Losses at the gene ends were 4 bases for V and 7 bases for J; bases not matched to a gene: 7. The CDR3 spans 14 residues. From germline, CDR1 is SGHRS and CDR2 YFSETQ. This TCR came from a woman aged 25 to 39 with Graves' hyperthyroidism. The specimen was blood. The chain employs TRBV5-1 and TRBJ1-4, with 7 bases identical to TRBD1. CDR3 residues: CASSPGTVTEKLFF. CDR3 DNA: TGCGCCAGCAGCCCCGGGACAGTAACTGAAAAACTGTTTTTT.